The source of this T cell receptor (beta chain) is a study of shared clonotypes between healthy human individuals. General study findings and limits: On the whole, naive subsets had larger estimated richness than memory subsets had. A limitation of the genetic and exposure-history diversity represented arose from few donors.

The protocol was immunoSEQ multiplex PCR, while the TCRdb copy is restricted to in-frame clones and leaves out a portion. The sample has about 1 million clones, about 75% seen once; the top ten hold 1.4%. To note about this clone: Antigen unknown.

The healthy adult donors were HIV-negative and reported no recent acute infections or vaccinations. The investigators split CD4+ cells into a CD45RA+ naive subset and a CD45RA-negative memory subset. CDR1 and CDR2 from the germline V gene are SGHNT and YYREEE (reference sequence). This CDR3 is built from 15 residues. Trimming shortened V by 4 bases and J by 0 bases, and 10 bases separated the two germline ends. This receptor was identified in a man in his late teens or twenties in good health. Sequencing was done on a sample of memory CD4+ T cells sorted from blood. Described subset: CD45RA-negative fraction. The V call is TRBV5-4, the J call TRBJ1-4; no reliable D call. The DNA for the CDR3 is TGTGCCAGCAGCACTCACACTGCAACTAATGAAAAACTGTTTTTT. It translates to CASSTHTATNEKLFF.